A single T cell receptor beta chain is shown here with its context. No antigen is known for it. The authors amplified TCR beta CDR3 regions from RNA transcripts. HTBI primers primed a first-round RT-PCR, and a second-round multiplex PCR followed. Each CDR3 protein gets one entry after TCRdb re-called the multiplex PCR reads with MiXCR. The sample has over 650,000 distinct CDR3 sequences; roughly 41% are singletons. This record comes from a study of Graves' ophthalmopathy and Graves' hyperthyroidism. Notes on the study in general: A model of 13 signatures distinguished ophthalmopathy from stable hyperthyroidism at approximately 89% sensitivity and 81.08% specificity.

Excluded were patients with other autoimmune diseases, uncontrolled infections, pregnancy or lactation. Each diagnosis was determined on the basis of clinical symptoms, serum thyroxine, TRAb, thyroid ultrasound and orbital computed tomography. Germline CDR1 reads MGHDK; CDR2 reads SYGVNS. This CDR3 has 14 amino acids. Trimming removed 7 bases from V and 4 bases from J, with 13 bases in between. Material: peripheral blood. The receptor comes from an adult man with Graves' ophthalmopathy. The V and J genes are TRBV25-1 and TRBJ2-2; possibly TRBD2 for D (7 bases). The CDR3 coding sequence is TGTGCCAGCACCAAGGCGGGGGCCACCGGGGAGCTGTTTTTT. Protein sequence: CASTKAGATGELFF.